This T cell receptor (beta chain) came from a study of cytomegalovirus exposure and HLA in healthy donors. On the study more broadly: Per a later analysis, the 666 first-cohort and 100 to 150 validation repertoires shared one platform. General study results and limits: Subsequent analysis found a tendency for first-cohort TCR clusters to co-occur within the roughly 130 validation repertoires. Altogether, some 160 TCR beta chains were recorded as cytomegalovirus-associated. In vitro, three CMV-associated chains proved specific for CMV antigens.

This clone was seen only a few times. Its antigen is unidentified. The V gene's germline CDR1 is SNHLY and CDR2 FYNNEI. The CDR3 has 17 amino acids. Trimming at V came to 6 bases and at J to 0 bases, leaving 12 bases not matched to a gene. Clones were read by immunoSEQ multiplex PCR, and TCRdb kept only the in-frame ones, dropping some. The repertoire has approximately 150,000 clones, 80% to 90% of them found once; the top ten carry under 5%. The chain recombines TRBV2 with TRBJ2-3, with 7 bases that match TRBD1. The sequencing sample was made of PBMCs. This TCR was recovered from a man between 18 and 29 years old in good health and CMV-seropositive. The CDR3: CASRALTGDISTDTQYF. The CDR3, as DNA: TGTGCCAGCAGGGCCCTCACAGGGGACATTAGCACAGATACGCAGTATTTT. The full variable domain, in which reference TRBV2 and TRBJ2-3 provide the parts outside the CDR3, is EPEVTQTPSHQVTQMGQEVILRCVPISNHLYFYWYRQILGQKVEFLVSFYNNEISEKSEIFDDQFSVERPDGSNFTLKIRSTKLEDSAMYFCASRALTGDISTDTQYFGPGTRLTVL.